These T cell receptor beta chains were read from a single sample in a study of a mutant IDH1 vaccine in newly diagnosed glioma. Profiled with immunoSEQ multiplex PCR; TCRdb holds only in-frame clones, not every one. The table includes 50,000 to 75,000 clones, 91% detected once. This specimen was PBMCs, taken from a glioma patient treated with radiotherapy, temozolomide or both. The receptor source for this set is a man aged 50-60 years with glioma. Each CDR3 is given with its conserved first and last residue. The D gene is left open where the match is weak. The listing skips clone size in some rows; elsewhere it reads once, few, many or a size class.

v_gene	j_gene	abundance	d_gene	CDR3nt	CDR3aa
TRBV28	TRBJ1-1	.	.	TGTGCCAGCAGTTTGGGGGGGGCAATGGTGGCTTTCTTT	CASSLGGAMVAFF
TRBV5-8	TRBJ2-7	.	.	TGTGCCAGCAGCTTGGTGCAGGGCTCCTACGAGCAGTACTTC	CASSLVQGSYEQYF
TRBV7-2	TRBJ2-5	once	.	TGTGCCAGCAGCCCGCTAGGCCTCCAAGAGACCCAGTACTTC	CASSPLGLQETQYF
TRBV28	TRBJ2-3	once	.	TGTGCCAGCAGTGCGTCCACAGATACGCAGTATTTT	CASSASTDTQYF
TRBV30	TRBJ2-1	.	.	TGTGCCTGGAGTTTCGGCAGCTACAATGAGCAGTTCTTC	CAWSFGSYNEQFF
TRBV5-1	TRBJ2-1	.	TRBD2	TGCGCCAGCAGGCGGACTAGCGGCAATGAGCAGTTCTTC	CASRRTSGNEQFF
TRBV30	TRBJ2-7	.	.	TGTGCCTGGAGTGTACCCAGCTACGAGCAGTACTTC	CAWSVPSYEQYF
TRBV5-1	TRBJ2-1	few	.	TGCGCCAGCAGCTTGGCCACCAGCAATGAGCAGTTCTTC	CASSLATSNEQFF
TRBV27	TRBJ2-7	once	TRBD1	TGTGCCAGCAGTTTAGTACAGGGGGCTGTCGAGCAGTACTTC	CASSLVQGAVEQYF
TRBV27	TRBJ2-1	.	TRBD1	TGTGCCAGCAACGCGAGGGACAGGGGGAGCTCCTACAATGAGCAGTTCTTC	CASNARDRGSSYNEQFF
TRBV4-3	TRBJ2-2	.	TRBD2	TGCGCCAGCAGCCAAGATCTAGCGGGGGAGACCGGGGAGCTGTTTTTT	CASSQDLAGETGELFF
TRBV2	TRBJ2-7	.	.	TGTGCCAGCAGGGAAGTCTACGAGCAGTACTTC	CASREVYEQYF
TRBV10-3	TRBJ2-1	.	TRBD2	TGTGCCATCAGTACCGGGCCGCCAGCGGGGGGGGGTGAGCAGTTCTTC	CAISTGPPAGGGEQFF
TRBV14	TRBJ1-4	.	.	TGTGCCAGCAGCCAAGACTCCAGGGGTGGCGAAAAACTGTTTTTT	CASSQDSRGGEKLFF
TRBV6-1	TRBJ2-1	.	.	TGTGCCAGCAGTTCGAGTGGGTCCTACAATGAGCAGTTCTTC	CASSSSGSYNEQFF
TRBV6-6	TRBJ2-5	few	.	TGTGCCAGCAGTTACTGGGGCGCACAGAACCAAGAGACCCAGTACTTC	CASSYWGAQNQETQYF
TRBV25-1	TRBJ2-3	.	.	TGTGCCAGCAGTGCCGTTCGGGACAACACAGATACGCAGTATTTT	CASSAVRDNTDTQYF
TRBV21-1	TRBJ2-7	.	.	TGTGCCAGCCCGACAGGCCCCCGCTACGAGCAGTACTTC	CASPTGPRYEQYF
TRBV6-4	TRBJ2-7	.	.	TGTGCCAGCAGTAGGGACGGGGGCTACGAGCAGTACTTC	CASSRDGGYEQYF
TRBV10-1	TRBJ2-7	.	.	TGCGCCAGCAGTGGAGGGGGTGGGCGGGGCCCCTACGAGCAGTACTTC	CASSGGGGRGPYEQYF
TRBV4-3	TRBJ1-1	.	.	TGCGCCAGCAGCCAAGATCTGGGAGGTGGAACTGAAGCTTTCTTT	CASSQDLGGGTEAFF
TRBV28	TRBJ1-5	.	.	TGTGCCAGCAGCCTAGGACAGCCGCCCCAGCATTTT	CASSLGQPPQHF
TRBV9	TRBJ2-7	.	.	TGTGCCAGCAGCGTAGGGCAGGAACTGCCCACCTACGAGCAGTACTTC	CASSVGQELPTYEQYF
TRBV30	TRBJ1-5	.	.	TGTGCCTGGAGTAGGGACAGCAATCAGCCCCAGCATTTT	CAWSRDSNQPQHF
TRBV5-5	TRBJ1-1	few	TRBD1	TGTGCCAGCAGCTTGGGACACCATGGACAGGGTGCAGCCCCTTTTGAAGCTTTCTTT	CASSLGHHGQGAAPFEAFF
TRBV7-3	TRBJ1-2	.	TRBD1	TGTGCCAGCAGCCGAGGGACAGGGGAGAGCTATGGCTACACCTTC	CASSRGTGESYGYTF
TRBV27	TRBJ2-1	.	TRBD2	TGTGCCAGCAGTTTTCTACTAGCGGGAGACCTCTTCTACAATGAGCAGTTCTTC	CASSFLLAGDLFYNEQFF
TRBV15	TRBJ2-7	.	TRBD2	TGTGCCACCAGCAGACCCCGGCCTGCGGGAGCCGAGCAGTACTTC	CATSRPRPAGAEQYF
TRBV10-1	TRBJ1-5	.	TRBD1	TGCGCCAGCAGTCGTCTATCGACAGGGGGCTATCAGCCCCAGCATTTT	CASSRLSTGGYQPQHF
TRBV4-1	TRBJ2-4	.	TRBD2	TGCGCCAGCAGCTCGGGACTAGCGGGACCACTAGCCAAAAACATTCAGTACTTC	CASSSGLAGPLAKNIQYF
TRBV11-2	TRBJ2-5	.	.	TGTGCCAGCAGCTTCAGTTCCAAGACCCAGTACTTC	CASSFSSKTQYF
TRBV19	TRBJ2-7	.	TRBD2	TGTGCCAGTAGTATGGGGTCTCCGGGACTAGCGGGCCCGGAAGCCTACGAGCAGTACTTC	CASSMGSPGLAGPEAYEQYF
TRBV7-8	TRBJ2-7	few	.	TGTGCCAGCAGCTTAGGATCTACCTACGAGCAGTACTTC	CASSLGSTYEQYF
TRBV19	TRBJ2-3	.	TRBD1	TGTGCCAGTAGTCCGACAGGGAGACTCACAGATACGCAGTATTTT	CASSPTGRLTDTQYF
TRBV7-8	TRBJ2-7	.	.	TGTGCCAGCAGCTTAGGAGGGATCGAGCAGTACTTC	CASSLGGIEQYF
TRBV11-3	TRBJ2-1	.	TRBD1	TGTGCCAGCAGCAGAGAGGGGGCCTCGTACAATGAGCAGTTCTTC	CASSREGASYNEQFF
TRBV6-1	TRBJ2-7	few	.	TGTGCCAGCAGTGAGAGGGGGTACGAGCAGTACTTC	CASSERGYEQYF
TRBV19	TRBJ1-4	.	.	TGTGCCAGTAGTATGAGAGAAAAACTGTTTTTT	CASSMREKLFF
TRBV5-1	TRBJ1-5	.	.	TGCGCCAGCCGGCCGGGACTGAGCAATCAGCCCCAGCATTTT	CASRPGLSNQPQHF
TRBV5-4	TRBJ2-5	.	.	TGTGCCAGCAGCTTGGCACTGGGGTCGGGGGAGACCCAGTACTTC	CASSLALGSGETQYF